The 5 T cell receptor beta chains in this list originate from one sample, sequenced in a study of blood T cell repertoires in COVID-19. The assay was immunoSEQ multiplex PCR, and TCRdb's table has in-frame clones only and misses some. Of around 78,000 clones listed, approximately 88% are singletons. The source material was peripheral blood. The receptors shown here come from a man between 45 and 60 years old with active COVID-19.

The rearrangement joins TRBV4-1 to TRBJ1-1, with no clear D. V lost 2 bases and J 1 base, leaving 11 bases between the germline ends. The V gene's germline CDR1 is MGHRA and CDR2 YSYEKL. The CDR3 runs to 15 residues. DNA of the CDR3: TGCGCCAGCAGCCAATTGACCCGGGGGAACACTGAAGCTTTCTTT. Translation gives CASSQLTRGNTEAFF.

The rearrangement links TRBV19 to TRBJ2-7, with D tentatively TRBD1 (7 bases). This CDR3 region has 13 residues. V lost 6 bases and J 5 bases, leaving 14 bases between the germline ends. Germline V gives CDR1 LNHDA, CDR2 SQIVND (reference sequence). The chain's CDR3 is CASRRTGGDEQYF. The CDR3 DNA is TGTGCCAGTAGGCGGACAGGAGGGGACGAGCAGTACTTC.

CDR3 residues: CASNLAGGGSQETQYF. CDR3 sequence (DNA): TGTGCCAGCAACCTCGCCGGGGGGGGAAGTCAAGAGACCCAGTACTTC. The chain carries TRBV28 and TRBJ2-5, with TRBD2 matching 8 bases. Germline V lookup: CDR1 MDHEN, CDR2 SYDVKM. The CDR3 has 16 residues. Unmatched junction bases numbered 12, after V lost 7 bases and J lost 2 bases.

The chain employs TRBV4-1 and TRBJ1-1; D gene unclear. Trimming stripped 2 bases from V and 0 bases from J, with 10 bases between. Looked up from germline, CDR1 is MGHRA and CDR2 is YSYEKL. CDR3 length equals 15 residues. The chain's CDR3 is CASSQTSLLNTEAFF. CDR3 bases: TGCGCCAGCAGCCAAACTTCCCTTTTGAACACTGAAGCTTTCTTT.

V usage is TRBV28 and J usage is TRBJ1-1; D not resolved. Germline V lookup: CDR1 MDHEN, CDR2 SYDVKM. CDR3 length: 15 residues. The V gene lost 5 bases and the J gene lost 1 base, with 14 bases spanning the gap. CDR3 sequence (DNA): TGTGCCAGCAGTCCTCATCGGGTGACGAACACTGAAGCTTTCTTT. It codes for CASSPHRVTNTEAFF.